Presented here are 24 T cell receptor beta chains from one specimen sequenced in a study of control samples from healthy donors and cancer patients. Some clones are missing from TCRdb's copy, which holds only in-frame ones; the method was immunoSEQ multiplex PCR. Of some 100,000 clones in the sample, approximately 84% are singletons; the top ten hold over 15%. Sequencing input: blood. These receptors all stem from a woman aged 50 to 65 in good health.

V is TRBV7-8 and J is TRBJ2-1; TRBD1 aligns across 9 bases. The CDR3 extends over 14 amino acids. Germline CDR1 SGHVS, CDR2 FQNEAQ. The junction had 6 bases not matched to a gene; V was cut back by 4 bases and J by 8 bases. As DNA, the CDR3 is TGTGCCAGCAGCTCCCACAGGGGGCTGGATGAGCAGTTCTTC. Its translation: CASSSHRGLDEQFF.

The chain joins TRBV18 to TRBJ1-4; possibly TRBD1 for D (6 bases). Germline CDR1 KGHSH, CDR2 LQKENI. V gave up 3 bases and J gave up 1 base, with 9 bases separating them. The CDR3 covers 15 residues. The CDR3 DNA reads as TGTGCCAGCTCACCTGACAGGCTAACTAATGAAAAACTGTTTTTT. Translated: CASSPDRLTNEKLFF.

V and J are TRBV2 and TRBJ1-1, with 8 nucleotides matching TRBD1. The V gene end was trimmed by 6 bases and the J gene end by 11 bases; junction bases not matched to a gene: 8. CDR3 length equals 12 residues. From germline, CDR1 is SNHLY and CDR2 FYNNEI. For the CDR3, the DNA is TGTGCCAGCAGCCTTGGACAGGGTTTCGCTTTCTTT. Protein: CASSLGQGFAFF. The full variable domain, rest sourced from reference TRBV2 and TRBJ1-1, is EPEVTQTPSHQVTQMGQEVILRCVPISNHLYFYWYRQILGQKVEFLVSFYNNEISEKSEIFDDQFSVERPDGSNFTLKIRSTKLEDSAMYFCASSLGQGFAFFGQGTRLTVV.

The CDR3 loop reads CASSILLGDEAFF. The DNA for the CDR3 is TGTGCCAGTAGTATTCTTTTGGGGGACGAAGCTTTCTTT. The V call is TRBV19, the J call TRBJ1-1, with D maybe TRBD1 (5 bases). Germline V gives CDR1 LNHDA, CDR2 SQIVND (reference sequence). The CDR3 contains 13 residues. V dropped 3 bases and J dropped 8 bases, with 13 bases sitting between them.

This rearrangement joins TRBV7-2 to TRBJ1-3; D may be TRBD1 (6 bases). V was clipped by 7 bases and J by 0 bases, with 16 bases between them. CDR1 and CDR2 (germline): SGHTA, FQGNSA. This CDR3 has 16 residues. The CDR3, as DNA: TGTGCCAGCACCTTTGGGGGGGCAGGCTCTGGAAACACCATATATTTT. Translation: CASTFGGAGSGNTIYF.

This chain uses TRBV7-3 with TRBJ1-2, with D perhaps matching TRBD1 (6 bases). The germline gives CDR1 SGHTA, CDR2 FQGTGA. The CDR3 consists of 13 residues. V was shortened by 3 bases and J by 7 bases, with 12 bases between the two germline ends. The chain's CDR3 is CASSFGQGFGYTF. The CDR3 DNA follows: TGTGCCAGCAGCTTTGGGCAGGGGTTTGGCTACACCTTC.

The chain links TRBV5-6 to TRBJ2-3; maybe TRBD1 (5 bases). Germline lookup yields CDR1 SGHDT and CDR2 YYEEEE. The CDR3 contains 13 residues. The germline V and J ends were trimmed by 0 bases and 6 bases, with 8 bases remaining between them. For the CDR3, the DNA is TGTGCCAGCAGCTTGGTAGGGGCGGATACGCAGTATTTT. This encodes CASSLVGADTQYF.

J is TRBJ1-3 and V is TRBV28; 10 bases are a match to TRBD1. The CDR3 consists of 17 residues. Trimming at V came to 5 bases and at J to 1 base, leaving 8 bases not matched to a gene. The germline gives CDR1 MDHEN, CDR2 SYDVKM. CDR3 bases: TGTGCCAGCAGTAAATGGGGACAGGGGTTTTCTGGAAACACCATATATTTT. It is translated as CASSKWGQGFSGNTIYF.

The chain has TRBV20-1 and TRBJ2-7; D ambiguous. Trimming took off 2 bases at V and 3 bases at J, with 5 bases between the two ends. Germline assignment: CDR1 DFQATT and CDR2 SNEGSKA (reference sequence). The CDR3 is 11 residues long. The CDR3: CSARWGYEQYF. The DNA for the CDR3 is TGCAGTGCTAGATGGGGCTACGAGCAGTACTTC.

CDR3 residues: CASTPEGGTYGYTF. CDR3 DNA sequence: TGTGCCAGCACCCCGGAGGGAGGGACCTATGGCTACACCTTC. The rearrangement links TRBV2 to TRBJ1-2, with D perhaps matching TRBD1 (5 bases). In germline, CDR1 is SNHLY, CDR2 FYNNEI. The CDR3 length is 14 residues. The V gene lost 7 bases and the J gene lost 4 bases, with 16 bases spanning the gap.

The chain's CDR3 is CSVVPSGGARETQYF. Here the CDR3 DNA reads TGCAGCGTTGTGCCTAGCGGGGGGGCCCGGGAGACCCAGTACTTC. The chain uses TRBV29-1 and TRBJ2-5; 12 bases fit TRBD2. The germline V gene encodes CDR1 SQVTM and CDR2 ANQGSEA. Trimming cost V 4 bases and J 5 bases; bases outside gene matches: 8. CDR3 length: 15 residues.

This clone occurred a few times. The chain employs TRBV4-3 and TRBJ1-1; no clear D. CDR1 and CDR2 (germline): LGHNA, YSLEER. The CDR3 runs 12 residues. Trimming pared 1 base from V and 4 bases from J, leaving 4 bases between. CDR3 sequence: CASSQVGTEAFF. CDR3 DNA sequence: TGCGCCAGCAGCCAAGTGGGCACTGAAGCTTTCTTT.

This chain uses TRBV5-1 with TRBJ1-2; a weak D match, TRBD1 (6 bases). The germline CDR1 and CDR2 sequences are SGHRS and YFSETQ. Trimming took off 4 bases at V and 6 bases at J, with 10 bases between the two ends. This CDR3 region has 12 residues. The CDR3 loop reads CASSPNRDGYTF. The CDR3 nucleotides are TGCGCCAGCAGCCCGAACAGGGATGGCTACACCTTC.

For the CDR3, the DNA is TGTGCCAGCAGCCAAGATTTGGCGGGGGACCTCACCGGGGAGCTGTTTTTT. It yields the protein CASSQDLAGDLTGELFF. The rearrangement joins TRBV3-1 (or the pseudogene TRBV3-2) to TRBJ2-2; 7 bases line up with TRBD2. The CDR3 length is 17 residues. The trim removed 0 bases at V and 4 bases at J, leaving 8 bases unmatched. Germline assignment: CDR1 LGHDT and CDR2 YNNKEL (reference sequence).

This chain connects TRBV7-2 to TRBJ1-1, with 9 bases fitting TRBD1. The CDR3 covers 13 residues. CDR1 SGHTA and CDR2 FQGNSA come from the germline V gene. The junction had 3 bases not matched to a gene; V was cut back by 3 bases and J by 7 bases. CDR3 sequence reads: CASSLTGQGEAFF. As DNA, the CDR3 is TGTGCCAGCAGCTTGACGGGACAGGGTGAAGCTTTCTTT.

The chain uses TRBV7-9 and TRBJ2-3; D could derive from TRBD1 or TRBD2 (5 bases each). CDR1 is SEHNR and CDR2 is FQNEAQ in the germline V gene (reference sequence). V lost 4 bases to trimming and J lost 0 bases, with 14 bases between them. The length of the CDR3 is 16 residues. The DNA of the CDR3 is TGTGCCAGCAGCTCCCGGGGCACAGTTAGCACAGATACGCAGTATTTT. It yields the protein CASSSRGTVSTDTQYF.

This clone appeared a few times. This chain links TRBV28 with TRBJ2-5; D could derive from TRBD1 or TRBD2 (5 bases each). V lost 6 bases, J lost 0 bases, and 11 bases lay in between. There are 14 residues in the CDR3. Germline V gene sequence: CDR1 MDHEN, CDR2 SYDVKM. The CDR3 region is CASSLGTNQETQYF. In nucleotides, the CDR3 is TGTGCCAGCAGCCTCGGGACGAACCAAGAGACCCAGTACTTC.

This clone was seen a single time. The chain carries TRBV30 and TRBJ2-1; 8 bases are a match to TRBD1. The CDR3 is 16 residues long. V lost 3 bases to trimming and J lost 8 bases; unmatched junction nucleotides: 15. Germline loops: CDR1 GTSNPN, CDR2 SVGIG (reference sequence). The CDR3 bases are TGTGCCTGGAGCCGGACAGGGCCGTGGGCCCCTCATGAGCAGTTCTTC. This encodes CAWSRTGPWAPHEQFF.

This chain joins TRBV6-5 and TRBJ1-1, with D perhaps matching TRBD1 (6 bases). Germline V gene sequence: CDR1 MNHEY, CDR2 SVGAGI. This CDR3 is built from 16 residues. V lost 2 bases, J lost 0 bases, and 13 bases lay in between. CDR3 sequence: CASSYLTGRMNTEAFF. The CDR3 DNA is TGTGCCAGCAGTTACCTCACAGGGCGAATGAACACTGAAGCTTTCTTT.

This chain connects TRBV2 to TRBJ2-5, with 12 bases matching TRBD1. From germline, CDR1 is SNHLY and CDR2 FYNNEI. Germline trimming cut 6 bases from V and 5 bases from J; bases unmatched to any gene: 13. The CDR3 sequence is 17 residues long. This CDR3 is CASSPRDRGLSGETQYF. The DNA of the CDR3 is TGTGCCAGCAGCCCGAGGGACAGGGGGCTGTCTGGGGAGACCCAGTACTTC.

The chain links TRBV12-5 to TRBJ1-5, with D tentatively TRBD1 (6 bases). Deletions cut 1 base from V and 4 bases from J, with 8 bases between. CDR3 length: 14 residues. Germline V CDR1 and CDR2: LGHNT, FRNRAP. CDR3 sequence (DNA): TGTGCTAGTGGTTTGGCCCAGGGGAATCAGCCCCAGCATTTT. As protein: CASGLAQGNQPQHF. Full variable domain (outside the CDR3, taken from reference TRBV12-5 and TRBJ1-5): DARVTQTPRHKVTEMGQEVTMRCQPILGHNTVFWYRQTMMQGLELLAYFRNRAPLDDSGMPKDRFSAEMPDATLATLKIQPSEPRDSAVYFCASGLAQGNQPQHFGDGTRLSIL.

The V and J genes are TRBV19 and TRBJ2-1; TRBD2 aligns across 7 bases. V trimming: 9 bases; J trimming: 5 bases; junction bases outside the gene matches: 10. CDR3 length: 14 residues. Looked up from germline, CDR1 is LNHDA and CDR2 is SQIVND (reference sequence). This CDR3 reads CASRQTSYNNEQFF. CDR3 DNA: TGTGCCAGCCGGCAGACTAGCTATAACAATGAGCAGTTCTTC. Full variable domain (outside the CDR3, taken from reference TRBV19 and TRBJ2-1): DGGITQSPKYLFRKEGQNVTLSCEQNLNHDAMYWYRQDPGQGLRLIYYSQIVNDFQKGDIAEGYSVSREKKESFPLTVTSAQKNPTAFYLCASRQTSYNNEQFFGPGTRLTVL.

This chain links TRBV21-1 with TRBJ1-2. TRBV21-1 is a pseudogene. The CDR3 extends over 13 amino acids. CDR3 nucleotides: TGTGCCAGCATGGACGGCGTTGGGGATGGCTACACCTTC. This codes for CASMDGVGDGYTF.

This chain uses TRBV6-5 with TRBJ2-5, with TRBD2 identical over 10 bases. In germline, CDR1 is MNHEY, CDR2 SVGAGI. The J segment lost 4 bases and the V segment lost 7 bases, leaving 6 bases of the junction unmatched. This CDR3 is 14 amino acids long. CDR3 DNA: TGTGCCAGCATGGGGACTAGCGATTTAGAGACCCAGTACTTC. It yields the protein CASMGTSDLETQYF.